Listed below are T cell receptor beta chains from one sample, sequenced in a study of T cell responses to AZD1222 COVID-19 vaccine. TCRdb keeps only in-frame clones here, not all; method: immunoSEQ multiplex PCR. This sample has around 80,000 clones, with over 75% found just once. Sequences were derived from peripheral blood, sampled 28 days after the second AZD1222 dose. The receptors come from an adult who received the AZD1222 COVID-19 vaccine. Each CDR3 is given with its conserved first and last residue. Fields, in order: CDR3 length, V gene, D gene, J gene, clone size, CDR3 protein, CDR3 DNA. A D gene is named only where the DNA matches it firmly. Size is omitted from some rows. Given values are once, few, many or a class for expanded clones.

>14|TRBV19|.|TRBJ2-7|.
CASTTGPYSYEQYF
TGTGCCAGTACCACAGGACCGTACTCCTACGAGCAGTACTTC
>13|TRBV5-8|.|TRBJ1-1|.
CASSYDNRREAFF
TGTGCCAGCAGCTACGACAACAGGCGTGAAGCTTTCTTT
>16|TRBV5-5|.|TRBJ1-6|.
CASSLVLVGSNSPLHF
TGTGCCAGCAGCTTGGTGTTAGTAGGGTCGAATTCACCCCTCCACTTT
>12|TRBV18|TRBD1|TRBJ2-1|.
CASSPGGNEQFF
TGTGCCAGCTCCCCAGGGGGCAATGAGCAGTTCTTC
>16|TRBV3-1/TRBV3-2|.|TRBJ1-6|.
CASSLPIGTGNSPLHF
TGTGCCAGCAGCCTTCCGATCGGGACTGGTAATTCACCCCTCCACTTT
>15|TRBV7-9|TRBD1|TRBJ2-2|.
CASSLGTGVTGELFF
TGTGCCAGCAGCTTAGGGACAGGAGTCACCGGGGAGCTGTTTTTT
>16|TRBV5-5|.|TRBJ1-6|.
CASSLVSEYYNSPLHF
TGTGCCAGCAGCTTGGTGTCCGAGTACTATAATTCACCCCTCCACTTT
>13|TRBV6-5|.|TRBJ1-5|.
CASRDSRNQPQHF
TGTGCCAGCAGGGACAGTCGCAATCAGCCCCAGCATTTT
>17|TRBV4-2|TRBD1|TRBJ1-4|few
CASSARLGTDTNEKLFF
TGTGCCAGCAGCGCTCGACTCGGGACAGACACCAATGAAAAACTGTTTTTT
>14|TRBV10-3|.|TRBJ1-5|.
CAIKVRPSNQPQHF
TGTGCCATCAAAGTTAGGCCGAGCAATCAGCCCCAGCATTTT
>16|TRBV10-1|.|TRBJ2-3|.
CASSEPGLRGTDTQYF
TGCGCCAGCAGTGAGCCCGGCTTGAGGGGGACAGATACGCAGTATTTT
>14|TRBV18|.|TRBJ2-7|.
CASSRRAGGHEQYF
TGTGCCAGCTCACGCCGTGCAGGAGGACACGAGCAGTACTTC
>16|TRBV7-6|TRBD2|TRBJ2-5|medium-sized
CASSTPEIAGGETQYF
TGTGCCAGCAGCACCCCTGAGATAGCGGGGGGAGAGACCCAGTACTTC
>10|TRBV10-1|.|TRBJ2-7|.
CATTGQRQYF
TGCGCCACCACCGGACAGAGGCAGTACTTC
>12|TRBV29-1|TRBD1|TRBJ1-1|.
CSVGKQGAEAFF
TGCAGCGTTGGAAAACAGGGGGCTGAAGCTTTCTTT
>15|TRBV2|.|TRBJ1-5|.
CASRRTLIGNQPQHF
TGTGCCAGCAGACGGACATTGATTGGCAATCAGCCCCAGCATTTT
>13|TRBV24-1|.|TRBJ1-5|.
CATSDLQGQPQHF
TGTGCCACCAGTGATTTGCAAGGCCAGCCCCAGCATTTT
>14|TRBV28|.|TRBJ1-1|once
CASSLKRGYTEAFF
TGTGCCAGCAGTTTAAAGAGAGGATACACTGAAGCTTTCTTT
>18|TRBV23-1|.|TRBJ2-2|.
CASSQSFGADTNTGELFF
TGCGCCAGCAGTCAATCTTTTGGGGCCGACACGAACACCGGGGAGCTGTTTTTT
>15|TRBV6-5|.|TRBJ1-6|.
CASSYSSGYNSPLHF
TGTGCCAGCAGTTACTCATCAGGGTATAATTCACCCCTCCACTTT
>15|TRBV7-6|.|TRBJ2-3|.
CASSLRVTGTDTQYF
TGTGCCAGCAGCTTACGCGTTACCGGCACAGATACGCAGTATTTT
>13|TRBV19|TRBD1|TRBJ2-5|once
CASRDRDRPTQYF
TGTGCCAGTAGGGACCGGGACAGACCAACCCAGTACTTC